This T cell receptor beta chain was found in a study of identical twins. V dropped 4 bases and J dropped 2; count of bases not matched to a gene: 2. This CDR3 is built from 13 residues. Germline CDR1 and CDR2: SQVTM and ANQGSEA. In TCRdb, the 5' RACE reads were re-called with MiXCR into one record per CDR3 protein. The sample lists about 340,000 distinct CDR3 sequences, 9% to 15% occurring once. In its sample, this clonotype was seen many times. The data also belong to a second study, concerning yellow fever vaccine responses in identical twins.

The chain carries TRBV29-1 and TRBJ2-7, with 10 positions matching TRBD2. The sample consisted of CD8+ T cells sorted from blood. The sequence derives from a woman aged 18-29 years in good health. CDR3 residues: CSVAGLATYEQYF. The CDR3 DNA reads TGCAGCGTTGCGGGACTAGCGACCTACGAGCAGTACTTC.